These T cell receptor beta chains were read from a single sample in a study of OX40 agonist ivuxolimab in advanced cancers. The repertoire was sequenced with immunoSEQ multiplex PCR; TCRdb's copy has only in-frame clones and lacks some. Counted here are approximately 79,000 clones, 65% to 90% occurring once; the ten biggest clones make up roughly 3%. Specimen: CD4+ or CD8+ T cells sorted from blood, collected in a trial of the OX40 agonist ivuxolimab. These receptors were collected from an adult with an advanced solid tumor such as melanoma, head and neck, liver or kidney cancer. Both conserved end residues are part of each CDR3. The D gene is left open where the match is weak. Clone size is given for some rows only: seen once, a few or many times, or a class if the clone is expanded.

clone size | J gene | D gene | V gene | CDR3 protein | CDR3 DNA
- | TRBJ2-7 | - | TRBV18 | CASSLTDGYEQYF | TGTGCCAGCTCACTAACGGACGGCTACGAGCAGTACTTC
- | TRBJ2-2 | - | TRBV11-3 | CASSRHRVDDTGELFF | TGTGCCAGCAGCCGCCACAGGGTTGACGACACCGGGGAGCTGTTTTTT
- | TRBJ2-5 | TRBD2 | TRBV5-1 | CASSEGTSGQETQYF | TGCGCCAGCAGCGAGGGGACTAGCGGGCAAGAGACCCAGTACTTC
once | TRBJ2-7 | TRBD2 | TRBV28 | CASTLAGGAYSEQYF | TGTGCCAGCACCCTAGCGGGAGGGGCGTACAGCGAGCAGTACTTC
few | TRBJ1-2 | - | TRBV6-1 | CASSSAGTDYGYTF | TGTGCCAGCAGTTCCGCCGGGACGGACTATGGCTACACCTTC
- | TRBJ2-7 | - | TRBV7-9 | CASSLPVWGAEQYF | TGTGCCAGCAGCTTACCTGTGTGGGGGGCCGAGCAGTACTTC
- | TRBJ2-7 | TRBD1 | TRBV6-1 | CASRWTGRPYEQYF | TGTGCCAGCAGGTGGACAGGAAGGCCCTACGAGCAGTACTTC
- | TRBJ1-5 | - | TRBV7-9 | CASSSDSGQPQHF | TGTGCCAGCAGCTCAGACAGCGGGCAGCCCCAGCATTTT
- | TRBJ1-6 | - | TRBV5-6 | CASSSQWNSPLHF | TGTGCCAGCAGCTCTCAATGGAATTCACCCCTCCACTTT
- | TRBJ1-1 | - | TRBV7-2 | CASSENPNRVSGAFF | TGTGCCAGCAGCGAGAATCCAAACAGGGTCTCGGGGGCTTTCTTT
- | TRBJ1-2 | - | TRBV7-6 | CASSLVPTMGYTF | TGTGCCAGCAGCTTAGTCCCGACGATGGGCTACACCTTC
once | TRBJ1-1 | TRBD1 | TRBV6-1 | CASSDLRTRGRGTEAFF | TGTGCCAGCAGTGACCTCCGAACCAGGGGGCGGGGCACTGAAGCTTTCTTT
once | TRBJ1-2 | - | TRBV6-5 | CASSYVDGGGYGYTF | TGTGCCAGCAGTTACGTGGACGGCGGGGGGTATGGCTACACCTTC
- | TRBJ1-5 | - | TRBV5-6 | CASSLGGDQPQHF | TGTGCCAGCAGCTTGGGAGGGGATCAGCCCCAGCATTTT
- | TRBJ2-2 | TRBD1 | TRBV7-9 | CASKRGPDTGELFF | TGTGCCAGCAAGAGGGGGCCGGACACCGGGGAGCTGTTTTTT
few | TRBJ1-1 | - | TRBV2 | CASSDDRVNTEAFF | TGTGCCAGCAGTGATGACCGGGTGAACACTGAAGCTTTCTTT
- | TRBJ2-7 | TRBD2 | TRBV27 | CASSLGLAGPPYEQYF | TGTGCCAGCAGTTTAGGCCTAGCGGGACCTCCCTACGAGCAGTACTTC
few | TRBJ2-2 | TRBD1 | TRBV7-3 | CASRGGQGPLPNTGELFF | TGTGCCAGCAGAGGCGGACAGGGGCCACTTCCGAACACCGGGGAGCTGTTTTTT
- | TRBJ1-2 | - | TRBV7-2 | CASSLLGQKWGYTF | TGTGCCAGCAGCCTTCTCGGACAAAAATGGGGCTACACCTTC
once | TRBJ1-2 | - | TRBV19 | CASSSGENYGYTF | TGTGCCAGTAGTAGTGGGGAAAACTATGGCTACACCTTC
- | TRBJ2-3 | - | TRBV6-5 | CASSYSGDYTQYF | TGTGCCAGCAGTTACTCTGGAGATTATACGCAGTATTTT
- | TRBJ1-3 | - | TRBV11-2 | CASSLEPSGNTIYF | TGTGCCAGCAGCTTAGAACCCTCTGGAAACACCATATATTTT
- | TRBJ1-1 | TRBD1 | TRBV5-1 | CASSARGSKITEAFF | TGCGCCAGCAGCGCCAGGGGGAGTAAGATCACTGAAGCTTTCTTT
- | TRBJ2-2 | - | TRBV9 | CASSVVAGLNTGELFF | TGTGCCAGCAGCGTAGTTGCGGGACTGAACACCGGGGAGCTGTTTTTT
- | TRBJ1-3 | TRBD1 | TRBV6-6 | CASSRQGSGNTIYF | TGTGCCAGCAGTCGACAGGGGTCTGGAAACACCATATATTTT
- | TRBJ2-3 | TRBD1 | TRBV7-9 | CASSQQGQGVDTQYF | TGTGCCAGCAGCCAACAGGGACAGGGAGTAGATACGCAGTATTTT
once | TRBJ1-2 | - | TRBV21-1 | CATRQGVYGYTF | TGTGCCACCAGACAGGGTGTCTATGGCTACACCTTC
once | TRBJ2-7 | TRBD1 | TRBV5-6 | CASSTGQGAVNQYF | TGTGCCAGCAGCACGGGACAGGGGGCCGTAAACCAGTACTTC
- | TRBJ1-5 | - | TRBV7-2 | CASSLGTTANQPQHF | TGTGCCAGCAGCTTAGGGACAACGGCTAATCAGCCCCAGCATTTT
- | TRBJ1-4 | - | TRBV7-9 | CASSLANEKLFF | TGTGCCAGCAGCTTAGCGAATGAAAAACTGTTTTTT
- | TRBJ1-1 | TRBD1 | TRBV28 | CASSLDRVLSMNTEAFF | TGTGCCAGCTCACTGGACAGGGTGCTCTCCATGAACACTGAAGCTTTCTTT
once | TRBJ2-6 | - | TRBV19 | CASTVRGTGANVLTF | TGTGCCAGTACGGTCAGGGGCACTGGGGCCAACGTCCTGACTTTC
few | TRBJ1-4 | - | TRBV5-1 | CASSSGHKDEKLFF | TGTGCCAGCAGCTCGGGACATAAGGATGAAAAACTGTTTTTT
- | TRBJ1-6 | - | TRBV30 | CAWGPWTENSPLHF | TGTGCCTGGGGCCCTTGGACGGAGAATTCACCCCTCCACTTT
- | TRBJ2-3 | - | TRBV19 | CASNSQVGDTQYF | TGTGCCAGTAATTCCCAAGTTGGGGATACGCAGTATTTT
- | TRBJ1-1 | TRBD1 | TRBV7-6 | CASSSTGAYTEAFF | TGTGCCAGCAGCTCGACAGGGGCGTACACTGAAGCTTTCTTT
- | TRBJ1-2 | - | TRBV7-3 | CASSPSVGRFYGYTF | TGTGCCAGCAGCCCATCCGTTGGGAGATTCTATGGCTACACCTTC
- | TRBJ2-2 | - | TRBV7-8 | CASSSFGEAGELFF | TGTGCCAGCAGCTCCTTTGGGGAGGCCGGGGAGCTGTTTTTT
few | TRBJ2-5 | - | TRBV7-6 | CASSPPQETQYF | TGTGCCAGCAGCCCACCCCAAGAGACCCAGTACTTC
- | TRBJ2-7 | TRBD1 | TRBV30 | CAWSAYFDRDQGLYEQYF | TGTGCCTGGAGTGCCTACTTCGACAGGGATCAGGGTCTCTACGAGCAGTACTTC
- | TRBJ2-3 | - | TRBV6-5 | CASRARDSGVHTQYF | TGTGCCAGCAGGGCCCGGGACTCTGGGGTGCATACGCAGTATTTT
- | TRBJ1-2 | TRBD1 | TRBV6-6 | CASCFAGTGFGYTF | TGTGCCAGCTGCTTTGCCGGGACAGGCTTTGGCTACACCTTC
- | TRBJ2-7 | - | TRBV19 | CATSPREGAGYEQYF | TGTGCCACCTCCCCTCGGGAGGGGGCCGGGTACGAGCAGTACTTC
- | TRBJ1-6 | - | TRBV6-5 | CASSTWRDSPLHF | TGTGCCAGCAGTACGTGGCGGGATTCACCCCTCCACTTT
- | TRBJ2-5 | - | TRBV2 | CASSRRRGTEDTQYF | TGTGCCAGCAGTCGTCGGCGGGGGACAGAGGACACCCAGTACTTC
- | TRBJ2-1 | - | TRBV6-5 | CASRRDSDEQFF | TGTGCCAGCAGACGCGACTCGGATGAGCAGTTCTTC
- | TRBJ2-1 | - | TRBV6-5 | CASSYVGQRNEQFF | TGTGCCAGCAGTTACGTTGGACAGCGCAATGAGCAGTTCTTC
- | TRBJ1-3 | - | TRBV7-9 | CASSPSGASGNTIYF | TGTGCCAGCAGCCCATCCGGGGCCTCTGGAAACACCATATATTTT
- | TRBJ2-5 | TRBD2 | TRBV7-9 | CASSLALAGFETQYF | TGTGCCAGCAGCTTAGCCCTAGCGGGGTTTGAGACCCAGTACTTC
- | TRBJ2-7 | - | TRBV5-6 | CASSLGDTRSYEQYF | TGTGCCAGCAGCTTGGGGGACACTCGATCCTACGAGCAGTACTTC
- | TRBJ2-7 | - | TRBV19 | CASILAPLSYEQYF | TGTGCCAGTATTCTAGCGCCACTATCCTACGAGCAGTACTTC
- | TRBJ1-4 | - | TRBV30 | CAFITGRGKLFF | TGTGCCTTCATAACAGGGCGTGGGAAACTGTTTTTT
- | TRBJ2-7 | - | TRBV7-2 | CASSRTPYEQYF | TGTGCCAGCAGCCGAACCCCCTACGAGCAGTACTTC